This T cell receptor beta chain is from a study of vaccination effects on CD4 cells after COVID-19. Sequenced by immunoSEQ multiplex PCR; TCRdb stores in-frame clones only, minus some. The sample has 65,000 to 90,000 clones, 65% to 75% seen once. Sequencing in the ViraFEST assay came after antigen-specific CD4+ T cells had been expanded with viral peptide pools, which were used to stimulate PBMC. A 10-day culture period preceded the isolation of CD4+ T cells. None of the vaccinated had previously contracted SARS-CoV-2, and their nucleocapsid antibodies tested negative. The V and J ends lost 7 bases and 1 base respectively, with 11 bases between them. There are 13 residues in the CDR3. CDR1 is SNHLY, CDR2 FYNNEI, per germline. This clone was seen a handful of times. Its specificity is not known.

V gene TRBV2 combines with J gene TRBJ2-7, with D perhaps TRBD2 (6 bases). The sample here was CD4+ T cells from PBMCs cultured with HCoV-NL63 spike peptides, taken before COVID-19 vaccination. The clonotype comes from a human donor who received a COVID-19 vaccine. CDR3 amino acids: CASKEGRSYEQYV. The CDR3 DNA sequence: TGTGCCAGCAAGGAGGGTAGGTCCTACGAGCAGTACGTC.